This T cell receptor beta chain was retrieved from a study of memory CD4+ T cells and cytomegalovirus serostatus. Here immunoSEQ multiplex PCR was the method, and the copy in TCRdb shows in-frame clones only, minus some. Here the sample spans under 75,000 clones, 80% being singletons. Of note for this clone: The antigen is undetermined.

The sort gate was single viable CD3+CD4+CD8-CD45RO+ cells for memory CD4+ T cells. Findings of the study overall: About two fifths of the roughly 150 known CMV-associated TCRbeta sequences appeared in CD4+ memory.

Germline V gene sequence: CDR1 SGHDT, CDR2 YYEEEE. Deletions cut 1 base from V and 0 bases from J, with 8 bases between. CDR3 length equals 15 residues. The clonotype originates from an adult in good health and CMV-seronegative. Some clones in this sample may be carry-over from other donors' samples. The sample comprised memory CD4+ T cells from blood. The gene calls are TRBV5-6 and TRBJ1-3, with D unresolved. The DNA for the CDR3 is TGTGCCAGCAGCTTGTACTGGAGCTCTGGAAACACCATATATTTT. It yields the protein CASSLYWSSGNTIYF.